This TCR beta chain was identified during a study of blood T cell repertoires in COVID-19. CDR1 is SGHNT, CDR2 YYREEE, per germline (reference sequence). This CDR3 spans 14 amino acids. V lost 7 bases to trimming and J lost 1 base, with 14 bases between them. Produced via immunoSEQ multiplex PCR; TCRdb's table is partial and in-frame only. The sample has about 240,000 clones; around 86% are singletons. The origin of this receptor is a woman between 65 and 79 years old with active or convalescent COVID-19. This rearrangement joins TRBV5-4 to TRBJ1-1; possible D gene TRBD1, 5 bases. Sequenced input: peripheral blood. CDR3 loop: CASFVGQGNTEAFF. Written as DNA, the CDR3 is TGTGCCAGCTTCGTAGGGCAGGGGAACACTGAAGCTTTCTTT. The full variable domain, in which reference TRBV5-4 and TRBJ1-1 provide the parts outside the CDR3, is ETGVTQSPTHLIKTRGQQVTLRCSSQSGHNTVSWYQQALGQGPQFIFQYYREEENGRGNFPPRFSGLQFPNYSSELNVNALELDDSALYLCASFVGQGNTEAFFGQGTRLTVV.